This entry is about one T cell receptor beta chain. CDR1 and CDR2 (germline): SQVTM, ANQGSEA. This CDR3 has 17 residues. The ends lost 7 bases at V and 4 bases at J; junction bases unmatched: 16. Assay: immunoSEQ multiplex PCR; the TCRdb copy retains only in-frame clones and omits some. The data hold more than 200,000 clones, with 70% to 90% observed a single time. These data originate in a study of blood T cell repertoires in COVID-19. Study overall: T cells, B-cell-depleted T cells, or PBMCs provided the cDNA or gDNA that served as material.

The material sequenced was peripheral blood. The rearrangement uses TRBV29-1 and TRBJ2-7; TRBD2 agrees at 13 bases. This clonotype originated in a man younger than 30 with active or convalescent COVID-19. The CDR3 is CSAQTRKLAGGPYEQYF. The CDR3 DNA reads TGCAGCGCCCAAACCCGAAAACTAGCGGGGGGGCCTTACGAGCAGTACTTC.